This TCR beta chain appears in the sequencing data of a study of T cells in tumors after PD-1 blockade. Study details: Excluded were patients with checkpoint blockade, immunosuppressants, or radiotherapy or other anti-cancer therapy within 4 weeks.

CDR3 size: 17 residues. Germline V gene sequence: CDR1 SNHLY, CDR2 FYNNEI. The junction had 4 bases not matched to a gene; V was cut back by 6 bases and J by 0 bases. Assay: immunoSEQ multiplex PCR; the TCRdb copy retains only in-frame clones and omits some. Among approximately 59,000 clones listed, around 77% were seen once. To note about this clone: What it binds is not known.

Study-level results: Around two fifths of tumor TCR clonotypes were also found in blood.

The input for sequencing was PBMCs, taken before anti-PD-1 treatment. The chain carries TRBV2 and TRBJ2-2, with 13 nucleotides matching TRBD2. The receptor comes from a human donor with basal cell carcinoma. The CDR3 is CASRRTSGGPNTGELFF. The CDR3 DNA reads as TGTGCCAGCAGGCGGACTAGCGGGGGACCGAACACCGGGGAGCTGTTTTTT.